This T cell receptor (beta chain) was sequenced for a study of shared clonotypes between healthy human individuals. Clones were sequenced by immunoSEQ multiplex PCR, and TCRdb holds only the in-frame ones, with some missing. The repertoire consists of about 990,000 clones, with 78% occurring once and the leading ten covering 0.55% to 0.7%. The CDR3 consists of 15 residues. Germline V lookup: CDR1 MNHEY, CDR2 SVGAGI. J was trimmed by 8 bases and V by 5 bases; bases with no gene match: 11. This sequence was found in a man younger than 35 in good health. Some clones in this sample may be carry-over from other donors' samples. The gene calls are TRBV6-5 and TRBJ2-7, with 11 nucleotides matching TRBD2. Sequenced material: memory CD4+ T cells from PBMCs. This sample's subset: CD45RA-negative fraction. The CDR3, as DNA: TGTGCCAGCAGTACCTCCGGGACTAGCGGACTCAAGCAGTACTTC. It codes for CASSTSGTSGLKQYF.